Listed below are T cell receptor beta chains from one sample, sequenced in a study of human T cells and chemical hapten exposure. TCRdb used MiXCR to reprocess the RACE reads, holding one entry per CDR3 protein. This sample carries 80,000 to 100,000 distinct CDR3 sequences, more than 9% of them seen once, and the ten largest clones take 4% to 5.5%. Sequenced material: whole blood, taken in connection with sensitization to the hapten diphenylcyclopropenone (DPC). Receptor source: a woman in her forties or fifties with alopecia areata. Some clones in this sample may be carry-over from other donors' samples. The CDR3 runs from the conserved cysteine through the conserved F or W. The order of the fields is clone size, V gene, D gene, J gene, CDR3 DNA, CDR3 protein. D genes are given only for firm matches. A clone size is listed for some rows: how often the clone was seen (once, few, many), or a class if it is expanded.

NA	TRBV20-1	NA	TRBJ2-3	TGCAGTGCTAGAGATCCGGTAGTTAGCACAGATACGCAGTATTTT	CSARDPVVSTDTQYF
few	TRBV5-4	TRBD2	TRBJ2-3	TGTGCCAGCAGCTCCGGGACTAGCGCTACCACAGATACGCAGTATTTT	CASSSGTSATTDTQYF
NA	TRBV5-6	NA	TRBJ2-5	TGTGCCAGCAGCAGAGGACAGCTGACCCAGTACTTC	CASSRGQLTQYF
many	TRBV3-1	NA	TRBJ2-7	TGTGCCAGCAGCCAAGATGTCCCTACGGGAGCCTACGAGCAGTACTTC	CASSQDVPTGAYEQYF
many	TRBV5-4	NA	TRBJ2-7	TGTGCCAGCAGCTTGGGGCCCGACACTACAACTAATCGTCCGTACTTC	CASSLGPDTTTNRPYF
NA	TRBV6-5	NA	TRBJ1-5	TGTGCCAGCAGTTACGAACAGGGTCATCAGCCCCAGCATTTT	CASSYEQGHQPQHF
NA	TRBV7-6	NA	TRBJ2-2	TGTGCCAGCAGCTCGGAGGCTTCTCCCGGGGAGCTGTTTTTT	CASSSEASPGELFF
many	TRBV25-1	TRBD2	TRBJ2-7	TGTGCCAGCAGTGGCGGGGGAGGGTTCCACGAGCAGTACTTC	CASSGGGGFHEQYF
NA	TRBV19	NA	TRBJ2-6	TGTGCCAGTAGCCCCGTATACTCTGGGGCCAACGTCCTGACTTTC	CASSPVYSGANVLTF
many	TRBV24-1	NA	TRBJ1-5	TGTGCCACCAGTGCAAGAGATAGCAATCAGCCCCAGCATTTT	CATSARDSNQPQHF
many	TRBV4-3	TRBD2	TRBJ2-7	TGCGCCAGCAGCCAACTAGCGGGAGGGTCCTACGAGCAGTACTTC	CASSQLAGGSYEQYF
NA	TRBV18	NA	TRBJ1-1	TGTGCCAGCTCACTAGGGCAGGGGATTGAAGCTTTCTTT	CASSLGQGIEAFF
few	TRBV14	NA	TRBJ1-2	TGTGCCAGCAGCCCGACCCGGGGTGGCTATGGCTACACCTTC	CASSPTRGGYGYTF
many	TRBV7-9	NA	TRBJ2-3	TGTGCCAGCAGCTCGAGGGGTATAACGACAGATACGCAGTATTTT	CASSSRGITTDTQYF
few	TRBV10-3	NA	TRBJ1-5	TGTGCCAGCGAGGGAGGGGGGAATAGCAATCAGCCCCAGCATTTT	CASEGGGNSNQPQHF
many	TRBV2	TRBD2	TRBJ2-1	TGTGCCAGCAGAACTAGCGGGAGGTACAATGAGCAGTTCTTC	CASRTSGRYNEQFF
many	TRBV29-1	TRBD2	TRBJ2-5	TGCAGCGTTTCGGTAGCGGGAGAGACCCAGTACTTC	CSVSVAGETQYF
many	TRBV20-1	TRBD1	TRBJ2-7	TGCAGTGCTGGGGACAGGGAAAGCTCCTACGAGCAGTACTTC	CSAGDRESSYEQYF
NA	TRBV24-1	NA	TRBJ2-3	TGTGCCACCAGTGATCCTAGTAGCGGCACAGATACGCAGTATTTT	CATSDPSSGTDTQYF
many	TRBV20-1	NA	TRBJ2-5	TGCAGTGCTTTCAGAAAAGAGACCCAGTACTTC	CSAFRKETQYF
many	TRBV29-1	TRBD1	TRBJ1-1	TGCAGCGTTGACAGGGGGCGAGGTGCCGCTGAAGCTTTCTTT	CSVDRGRGAAEAFF
many	TRBV29-1	TRBD1	TRBJ2-7	TGCAGCGTTGGACAGGGAGAGCAGTACTTC	CSVGQGEQYF
NA	TRBV7-2	TRBD2	TRBJ2-7	TGTGCCAGCAGCTTATACAGCGGGAGGTCCTACGAGCAGTACTTC	CASSLYSGRSYEQYF
NA	TRBV15	NA	TRBJ2-5	TGTGCCACCAGCAGGGCTTCACGGGGCCAAGAGACCCAGTACTTC	CATSRASRGQETQYF
few	TRBV5-8	NA	TRBJ1-5	TGTGCCAGCAGCTTTGGCAGGCTTGATCAGCCCCAGCATTTT	CASSFGRLDQPQHF
many	TRBV3-1	TRBD2	TRBJ2-1	TGTGCCAGCAGCCAAGATATGCTTAAAGGACTAGCGGGAGTTGATGAGCAGTTCTTC	CASSQDMLKGLAGVDEQFF
few	TRBV5-4	NA	TRBJ2-3	TGTGCCAGCAGCTTGGGGGGACCCGGATTCCCAGATACGCAGTATTTT	CASSLGGPGFPDTQYF
NA	TRBV20-1	NA	TRBJ2-1	TGCAGTGCTCGTGACGGCTACCCTTCCGGGGATGAGCAGTTCTTC	CSARDGYPSGDEQFF
many	TRBV2	NA	TRBJ2-7	TGTGCCAGCAGTGAAGCTACCCCTGGGGCCGCCTACGAGCAGTACTTC	CASSEATPGAAYEQYF
many	TRBV7-2	NA	TRBJ2-7	TGTGCCAGCAGCCTCCAAGGGACCGAGCAGTACTTC	CASSLQGTEQYF
many	TRBV20-1	TRBD2	TRBJ2-1	TGCAGTGCGCTACTAGCGGGAATTTACAATGAGCAGTTCTTC	CSALLAGIYNEQFF
few	TRBV25-1	TRBD1	TRBJ2-7	TGTGCCAGCAGCGGACTTGGACAGGGGTACGAGCAGTACTTC	CASSGLGQGYEQYF
few	TRBV14	NA	TRBJ1-4	TGTGCCAGCAGCCAAACGACAGGCAGTGTATTCGCAAATGAAAAACTGTTTTTT	CASSQTTGSVFANEKLFF
NA	TRBV7-9	NA	TRBJ2-3	TGTGCCAGCAGCCTCCGACTGGGAGGTTTGGATACGCAGTATTTT	CASSLRLGGLDTQYF
NA	TRBV6-5	TRBD2	TRBJ2-1	TGTGCCAGCAGATTAGCGGGAGCGAGCAATGAGCAGTTCTTC	CASRLAGASNEQFF
many	TRBV12-3/TRBV12-4	NA	TRBJ2-1	TGTGCCAGCAGTTTAGCGTTTCTGGAAAATGAGCAGTTCTTC	CASSLAFLENEQFF
many	TRBV6-5	NA	TRBJ2-1	TGTGCCAGCAGTTACTCGAAGAGCAATGAGCAGTTCTTC	CASSYSKSNEQFF
many	TRBV12-3/TRBV12-4	TRBD1	TRBJ2-1	TGTGCCATCCTGACAGGGGTTTACTACAATGAGCAGTTCTTC	CAILTGVYYNEQFF
many	TRBV18	NA	TRBJ2-1	TGTGCCAGCTCACTTTTTCACACCGATACCTACAATGAGCAGTTCTTC	CASSLFHTDTYNEQFF
once	TRBV7-8	TRBD1	TRBJ2-2	TGTGCCAGCAGCTTCGGGACAGGGGGACCAGTTCCCGGGGAGCTGTTTTTT	CASSFGTGGPVPGELFF
NA	TRBV2	TRBD2	TRBJ2-1	TGTGCCAGCAACGAACTAGCGGGAGCTGATAGTGAGCAGTTCTTC	CASNELAGADSEQFF
many	TRBV19	TRBD2	TRBJ2-2	TGTGCCAGTAGTCGACTAGCGTCCACCGGGGAGCTGTTTTTT	CASSRLASTGELFF
NA	TRBV5-1	NA	TRBJ2-1	TGCGCCAGCAGAGTTGGATTTAAGGATGAGCAGTTCTTC	CASRVGFKDEQFF
many	TRBV30	NA	TRBJ2-2	TGTGCCGTCAACGAAGGGGGGCCCGGGGAGCTGTTTTTT	CAVNEGGPGELFF
NA	TRBV29-1	NA	TRBJ2-7	TGCAGCGTTGAAGAGGACGGGCAGTACTTC	CSVEEDGQYF
few	TRBV10-2	NA	TRBJ1-1	TGCGCCAGCAGTGATCCGGCCACTGAAGCTTTCTTT	CASSDPATEAFF
many	TRBV7-6	TRBD2	TRBJ2-1	TGTGCCAGCAGCTTAGTTTCTAGCGTAGGGAGGGGTGAGCAGTTCTTC	CASSLVSSVGRGEQFF
many	TRBV4-3	NA	TRBJ1-3	TGCGCCAGCAGCCCGGGGGCAGCCTCTGGAAACACCATATATTTT	CASSPGAASGNTIYF
few	TRBV19	NA	TRBJ2-7	TGTGCCAGTAGTCCTGGCAGGGAGCTCTACGAGCAGTACTTC	CASSPGRELYEQYF
many	TRBV7-2	NA	TRBJ1-1	TGTGCCAGCAGCTTAGTCGGGGTTGAAGCTTTCTTT	CASSLVGVEAFF
NA	TRBV5-6	TRBD2	TRBJ2-2	TGTGCCAGCAGCTCCGGACTAGCGGGAGGGGGCACCGGGGAGCTGTTTTTT	CASSSGLAGGGTGELFF
many	TRBV20-1	NA	TRBJ1-3	TGCAGTGCCAAGACGGACGTAGCTCTGGGAAACACCATATATTTT	CSAKTDVALGNTIYF
NA	TRBV9	NA	TRBJ2-7	TGTGCCAGCAGCGCCGGGGGGCTGAACGAGCAGTACTTC	CASSAGGLNEQYF
many	TRBV12-3/TRBV12-4	NA	TRBJ1-1	TGTGCCAGCAGCCTGGGACAAGTGAACACTGAAGCTTTCTTT	CASSLGQVNTEAFF
few	TRBV11-2	NA	TRBJ1-1	TGTGCCAGCAGCTTCCCCTGGGGTCCCATACGTAAGACTGAAGCTTTCTTT	CASSFPWGPIRKTEAFF
many	TRBV27	NA	TRBJ2-7	TGTGCCAGCAGTTCGTGGCAGGGTTCCTACGAGCAGTACTTC	CASSSWQGSYEQYF